The clone carrying this T cell receptor beta chain was counted at least ten times. Its specificity is unknown. These data belong to a study of read filtering for tumor transcriptome and immune sequencing. Study information: Patients were approximately 18 male and some 13 female, mean age about 65 years, range about 40 to 85. 8 patients were R-ISS I, some 15 were R-ISS II, over 5 were R-ISS III.

Study conclusions and caveats: About 81.9% of IR-seq clonotypes had one read, totaling 3% to 4% of reads; RNA-seq: 74.6% and 44.6%.

Molecular barcoded adaptors covering alpha/delta and beta/gamma chains were used on around 400 ng RNA. MiXCR was run by TCRdb on the reads, yielding one entry per CDR3 protein. The data show 49,000 or so distinct CDR3 sequences, around 12% seen once. Germline CDR1 reads SQVTM; CDR2 reads ANQGSEA. V shed 3 bases, J shed 5 bases, and the junction held 10 bases outside the gene matches. The CDR3 covers 15 residues. This receptor was taken from a donor aged 40 or older with multiple myeloma. What was sequenced was a population of CD138-negative cells sorted from bone marrow. The chain links TRBV29-1 to TRBJ2-1, with TRBD2 matching over 7 bases. In nucleotides, the CDR3 is TGCAGCGTTGAGGGGGGGGGAGGGCCCCACAATGAGCAGTTCTTC. Encoded protein: CSVEGGGGPHNEQFF.